The next 9 T cell receptor beta chains were all read from a single sample in a study of cytomegalovirus exposure and HLA in healthy donors. The data were produced by immunoSEQ multiplex PCR, yet TCRdb's version contains in-frame clones alone and is incomplete. This sample has under 200,000 clones, with about four fifths found just once. The sequenced material came from PBMCs. These TCRs come from a young man in good health and CMV-seropositive.

This chain connects TRBV7-2 to TRBJ2-1; a possible D gene is TRBD2 (6 bases). V lost 4 bases and J 6 bases, leaving 16 bases between the germline ends. The germline gives CDR1 SGHTA, CDR2 FQGNSA. The CDR3 totals 15 residues. The CDR3 DNA follows: TGTGCCAGCAGCTCCCGCCGGGACTTCCGCAATGAGCAGTTCTTC. Translation gives CASSSRRDFRNEQFF.

The V and J genes are TRBV5-1 and TRBJ2-5; 10 bases line up with TRBD2. This CDR3 contains 17 residues. V shed 7 bases, J shed 2 bases, and the junction held 14 bases outside the gene matches. CDR1 SGHRS and CDR2 YFSETQ come from the germline V gene. The CDR3 loop is CASSLGGLAGVQETQYF. Written as DNA, the CDR3 is TGCGCCAGCTCCCTCGGGGGGCTAGCGGGAGTTCAAGAGACCCAGTACTTC.

This chain joins TRBV2 and TRBJ1-5; 9 bases line up with TRBD1. V gave up 9 bases and J gave up 2 bases; unmatched junction bases: 8. CDR3 length: 15 residues. Germline-derived CDR1 and CDR2 are SNHLY and FYNNEI. Written as DNA, the CDR3 is TGTGCCAGAACAGGGGGCACAAGGGGCAATCAGCCCCAGCATTTT. It specifies CARTGGTRGNQPQHF.

The V call is TRBV29-1, the J call TRBJ2-7; 10 nucleotides line up with TRBD1. With V trimmed by 7 bases and J by 7 bases, 13 bases remained unmatched. The CDR3 contains 14 residues. Per the germline V gene, CDR1 is SQVTM and CDR2 is ANQGSEA. This CDR3 reads CSALPGQGPGEQYF. The CDR3 nucleotides read TGCAGCGCCCTCCCGGGACAGGGGCCGGGTGAGCAGTACTTC.

The chain uses TRBV18 and TRBJ2-3; D is ambiguous. The CDR3 contains 11 residues. The V end lost 3 bases, the J end lost 11 bases, and 9 bases lay between the germline ends. Per germline, CDR1 KGHSH and CDR2 LQKENI. The CDR3 sequence: CASSPEPGQYF. CDR3 nucleotides: TGTGCCAGCTCACCCGAGCCCGGGCAGTATTTT.

The chain employs TRBV5-1 and TRBJ2-3, with TRBD2 matching over 12 bases. With V trimmed by 0 bases and J by 2 bases, 7 bases remained unmatched. Germline CDR1 is SGHRS and CDR2 is YFSETQ. The CDR3 length is 18 residues. The chain's CDR3 is CASSLAVSSGRATDTQYF. As DNA, the CDR3 is TGCGCCAGCAGCTTGGCCGTCTCTAGCGGGAGGGCCACAGATACGCAGTATTTT.

The chain has TRBV19 and TRBJ1-1, with D perhaps TRBD1 (6 bases). This CDR3 has 14 residues. Trimming took 3 bases from V and 1 from J, leaving 9 bases between them. CDR1 and CDR2 from the germline V gene are LNHDA and SQIVND (reference sequence). The CDR3 loop is CASSMRGTNTEAFF. The CDR3 nucleotides are TGTGCCAGTAGTATGAGGGGGACGAACACTGAAGCTTTCTTT. The full variable domain, its missing parts supplied by reference TRBV19 and TRBJ1-1, is DGGITQSPKYLFRKEGQNVTLSCEQNLNHDAMYWYRQDPGQGLRLIYYSQIVNDFQKGDIAEGYSVSREKKESFPLTVTSAQKNPTAFYLCASSMRGTNTEAFFGQGTRLTVV.

V and J are TRBV6-5 and TRBJ2-3; the D gene is possibly TRBD2 (5 bases). V lost 2 bases to trimming and J lost 4 bases, with 10 bases between them. Germline CDR1 and CDR2: MNHEY and SVGAGI. The CDR3 spans 14 residues. The CDR3 nucleotides are TGTGCCAGCAGTTACAGGGAGTCGTCAGATACGCAGTATTTT. Its protein is CASSYRESSDTQYF.

The genes are TRBV4-3 and TRBJ1-1; D not certain. CDR3 length: 15 residues. The germline V gene encodes CDR1 LGHNA and CDR2 YSLEER. V was pared by 0 bases and J by 4 bases, with 12 bases between. Here the CDR3 reads CASSQDENAATEAFF. Here the CDR3 DNA reads TGCGCCAGCAGCCAAGATGAGAATGCGGCCACTGAAGCTTTCTTT.